Detailed here is one TCR beta chain. Its antigen is unidentified. The sample comes from a study of blood T cells in healthy people across ages. It was with a sample-barcoded 5' primer and a J-beta primer mix that a second PCR of roughly 6 to 12 cycles was run. One entry per CDR3 protein, called by TCRdb with MiXCR from the 5' RACE reads. The sample has about 1.5 million distinct CDR3 sequences; 40% to 45% are singletons. Whole-study findings and limits: Underestimates were what the diversity estimates from one million T cells were considered to be.

Germline CDR1 is MDHEN and CDR2 is SYDVKM. V was pared by 8 bases and J by 1 base, with 9 bases between. This CDR3 has 12 amino acids. Every donor gave around 10 milliliters of peripheral blood. The source material was blood. This sequence originates from a woman younger than 30 in good health. The rearrangement joins TRBV28 to TRBJ2-7; weak D call: TRBD1 (6 bases). DNA of the CDR3: TGTGCCAGCCGACAGGTGTCCTACGAGCAGTACTTC. It yields the protein CASRQVSYEQYF.